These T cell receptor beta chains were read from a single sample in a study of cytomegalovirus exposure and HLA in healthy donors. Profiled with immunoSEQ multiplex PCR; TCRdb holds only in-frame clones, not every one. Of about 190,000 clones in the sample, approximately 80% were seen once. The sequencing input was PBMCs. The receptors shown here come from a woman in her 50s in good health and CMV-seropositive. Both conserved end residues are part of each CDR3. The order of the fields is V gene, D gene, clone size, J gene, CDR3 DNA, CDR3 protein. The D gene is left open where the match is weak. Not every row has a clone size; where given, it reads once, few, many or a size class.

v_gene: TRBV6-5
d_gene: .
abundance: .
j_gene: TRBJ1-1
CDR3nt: TGTGCCAGCAGTGCAGTACAGGGCCGTAACACTGAAGCTTTCTTT
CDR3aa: CASSAVQGRNTEAFF

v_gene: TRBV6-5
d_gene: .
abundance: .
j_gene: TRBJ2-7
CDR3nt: TGTGCCAGCACCCACGGTAGTCCCGACTACGAGCAGTACTTC
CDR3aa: CASTHGSPDYEQYF

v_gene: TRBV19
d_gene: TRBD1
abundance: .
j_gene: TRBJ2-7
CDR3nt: TGTGCCAGTAGTACTCGACAGGGGCAGCAGTACTTC
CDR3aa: CASSTRQGQQYF

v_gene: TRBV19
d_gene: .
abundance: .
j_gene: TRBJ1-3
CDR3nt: TGTGCCAGTACGGGACTAGGGAAAGTCTCTGGAAACACCATATATTTT
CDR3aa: CASTGLGKVSGNTIYF

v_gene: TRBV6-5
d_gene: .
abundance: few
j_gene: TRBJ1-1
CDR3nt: TGTGCCAGCAGTTACTCAGGGACAAAGGGTGAAGCTTTCTTT
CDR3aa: CASSYSGTKGEAFF

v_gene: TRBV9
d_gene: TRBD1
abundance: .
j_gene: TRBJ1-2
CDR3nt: TGTGCCAGCAGCGCGGAGGGACAGGGAGGTTTTTATGGCTACACCTTC
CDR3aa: CASSAEGQGGFYGYTF

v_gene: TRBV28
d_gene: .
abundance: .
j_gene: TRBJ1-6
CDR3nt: TGTGCCAGCAGTTTAGAGCAGGGGTATTCACCCCTCCACTTT
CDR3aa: CASSLEQGYSPLHF

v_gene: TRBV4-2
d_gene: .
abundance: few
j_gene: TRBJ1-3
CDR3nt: TGTGCCAGCAGCCAACGGGGAACTGGAAACACCATATATTTT
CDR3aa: CASSQRGTGNTIYF

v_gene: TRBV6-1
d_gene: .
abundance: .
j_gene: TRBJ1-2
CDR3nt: TGTGCCAGCACAGGTCAGAATTATGGCTACACCTTC
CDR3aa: CASTGQNYGYTF

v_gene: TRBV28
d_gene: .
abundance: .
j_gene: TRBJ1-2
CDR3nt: TGTGCCAGCAGTCGGACAGCCAACTATGGCTACACCTTC
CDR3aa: CASSRTANYGYTF

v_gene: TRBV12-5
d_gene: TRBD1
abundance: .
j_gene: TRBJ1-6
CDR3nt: TGTGCTAGTGGTTTGGTACTCGGGCAGGGGGAAAGCTCCTATAATTCACCCCTCCACTTT
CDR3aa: CASGLVLGQGESSYNSPLHF

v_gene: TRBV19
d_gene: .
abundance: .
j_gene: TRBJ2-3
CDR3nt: TGTGCCAGTAGTATCCGGACAGCCTCCACAGATACGCAGTATTTT
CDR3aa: CASSIRTASTDTQYF

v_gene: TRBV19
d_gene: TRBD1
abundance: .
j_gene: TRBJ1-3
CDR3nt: TGTGCCACCGTGGACAGGAGAATTCAAGGAAACACCATATATTTT
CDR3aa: CATVDRRIQGNTIYF

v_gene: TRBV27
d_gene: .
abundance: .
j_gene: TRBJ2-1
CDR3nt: TGTGCCAGCAGTCCCACGCCGGTCCTGGAGCAGTTCTTC
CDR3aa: CASSPTPVLEQFF

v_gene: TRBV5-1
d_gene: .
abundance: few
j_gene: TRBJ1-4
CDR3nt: TGCGCCAGCAGCTTTACAGGGAAGGAAAAACTGTTTTTT
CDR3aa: CASSFTGKEKLFF

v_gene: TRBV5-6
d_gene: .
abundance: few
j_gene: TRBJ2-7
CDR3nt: TGTGCCAGCAGCTTGGGGCGGCAGGGTCGAGAGCAGTACTTC
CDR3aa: CASSLGRQGREQYF

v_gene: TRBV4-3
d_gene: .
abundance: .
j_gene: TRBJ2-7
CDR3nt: TGCGCCAGCAGCCAAGATATTTCAGGGCCCTACGAGCAGTACTTC
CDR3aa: CASSQDISGPYEQYF

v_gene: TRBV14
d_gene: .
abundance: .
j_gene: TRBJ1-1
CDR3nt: TGTGCCAGCAGCCAAACCCACGGGCGGGGGGGGGACACTGAAGCTTTCTTT
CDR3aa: CASSQTHGRGGDTEAFF

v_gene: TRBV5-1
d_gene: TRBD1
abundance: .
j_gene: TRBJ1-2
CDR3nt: TGCGCCAGCAGCATAGACAGGGGTGTCACCTCGTATGGCTACACCTTC
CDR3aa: CASSIDRGVTSYGYTF

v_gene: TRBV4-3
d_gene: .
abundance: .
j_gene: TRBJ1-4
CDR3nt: TGCGCCAGCAGCCAAGATCCCCGGCAGGGAACTAATGAAAAACTGTTTTTT
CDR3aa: CASSQDPRQGTNEKLFF

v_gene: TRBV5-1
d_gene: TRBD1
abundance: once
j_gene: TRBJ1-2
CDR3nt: TGCGCCAGCAGCTTGGCGGGACAGGGGGTGAACTATGGCTACACCTTC
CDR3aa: CASSLAGQGVNYGYTF

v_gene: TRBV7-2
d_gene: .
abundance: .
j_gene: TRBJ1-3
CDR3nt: TGTGCCAGCAGCTTACAGGGCCCTTTCTCTGGAAACACCATATATTTT
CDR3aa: CASSLQGPFSGNTIYF

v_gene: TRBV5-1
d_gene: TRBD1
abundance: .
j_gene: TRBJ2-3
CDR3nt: TGCGCCAGCAGCCCAGGGACAGGGGGCGTCGATACGCAGTATTTT
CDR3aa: CASSPGTGGVDTQYF

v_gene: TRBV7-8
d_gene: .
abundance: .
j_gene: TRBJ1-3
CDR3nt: TGTGCCAGCAGCCTGCAGGGGAAGGTCTCAAACACCATATATTTT
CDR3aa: CASSLQGKVSNTIYF

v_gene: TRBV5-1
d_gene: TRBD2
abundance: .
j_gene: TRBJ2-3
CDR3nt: TGCGCCAGCAGCTTAGCGGGGGGGCCGACAGATACGCAGTATTTT
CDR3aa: CASSLAGGPTDTQYF

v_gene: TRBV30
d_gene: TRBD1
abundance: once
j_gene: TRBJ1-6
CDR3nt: TGTGCCTGGAGCGAAGGGACAGCTAATTCACCCCTCCACTTT
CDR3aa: CAWSEGTANSPLHF

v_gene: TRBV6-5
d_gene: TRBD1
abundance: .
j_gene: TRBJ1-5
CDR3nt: TGTGCCAGCAGGGCGGGGGACAGGGGCTCTCAGCCCCAGCATTTT
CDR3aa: CASRAGDRGSQPQHF

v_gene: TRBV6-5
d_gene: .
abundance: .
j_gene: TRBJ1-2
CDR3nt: TGTGCCAGCAGCCCTGGGACAACGGCCTATGGCTACACCTTC
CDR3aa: CASSPGTTAYGYTF